One and the same sample provided the 24 T cell receptor beta chains below, sequenced in a study of blood T cell repertoires in COVID-19. TCRdb keeps only in-frame clones here, not all; method: immunoSEQ multiplex PCR. Of over 300,000 clones listed, about 82% were seen once; the top ten hold around 1.5%. Sequencing was carried out using peripheral blood. The receptors originated from a woman aged 50 to 65 with acute or convalescent COVID-19.

This rearrangement joins TRBV28 to TRBJ1-2, with D maybe TRBD1 (6 bases). The CDR3 spans 14 residues. Looked up from germline, CDR1 is MDHEN and CDR2 is SYDVKM. V was clipped by 8 bases and J by 5 bases, with 18 bases between them. The CDR3: CASLRRGGGYGYTF. The CDR3 DNA is TGTGCCAGCCTCCGGAGGGGGGGTGGGTATGGCTACACCTTC.

V gene TRBV7-2 combines with J gene TRBJ2-7; TRBD2 aligns across 11 bases. CDR1 is SGHTA, CDR2 FQGNSA, per germline. The CDR3 contains 15 residues. J lost 2 bases, V lost 5 bases, and 5 bases had no gene match. The CDR3 reads CASSPTSGGTYEQYF. Written as DNA, the CDR3 is TGTGCCAGCAGCCCAACTAGCGGGGGAACCTACGAGCAGTACTTC.

The rearrangement links TRBV25-1 to TRBJ2-5, with TRBD1 matching over 12 bases. Germline values: CDR1 MGHDK, CDR2 SYGVNS. The junction had 4 bases not matched to a gene; V was cut back by 6 bases and J by 5 bases. The CDR3 is 14 amino acids. The CDR3 bases are TGTGCCAGCAGGCGGGACAGGGGGCCGGAGACCCAGTACTTC. Residues: CASRRDRGPETQYF.

The chain combines TRBV18 with TRBJ1-2; TRBD1 matches at 8 bases. Germline V lookup: CDR1 KGHSH, CDR2 LQKENI. The V gene end was trimmed by 3 bases and the J gene end by 3 bases; junction bases not matched to a gene: 6. CDR3 length: 15 amino acids. CDR3 sequence: CASSPRTGLDYGYTF. The CDR3, as DNA: TGTGCCAGCTCACCGAGGACAGGGTTAGACTATGGCTACACCTTC.

V gene TRBV7-2 combines with J gene TRBJ1-1, with 9 bases fitting TRBD1. The trim removed 6 bases at V and 4 bases at J, leaving 6 bases unmatched. Per the germline V gene, CDR1 is SGHTA and CDR2 is FQGNSA. CDR3 length equals 14 residues. The CDR3 nucleotides are TGTGCCAGCAGTCGAGGGACAGGGAGCACTGAAGCTTTCTTT. It specifies CASSRGTGSTEAFF. The entire variable domain, with the rest obtained from reference TRBV7-2 and TRBJ1-1, is as follows: GAGVSQSPSNKVTEKGKDVELRCDPISGHTALYWYRQSLGQGLEFLIYFQGNSAPDKSGLPSDRFSAERTGGSVSTLTIQRTQQEDSAVYLCASSRGTGSTEAFFGQGTRLTVV.

The CDR3 DNA reads as TGTGCCAGCAATTCCGGACTAGCGGGAAATACCGGGGAGCTGTTTTTT. Its protein is CASNSGLAGNTGELFF. This chain links TRBV27 with TRBJ2-2, with 12 bases fitting TRBD2. Germline loops: CDR1 MNHEY, CDR2 SMNVEV (reference sequence). The CDR3 runs 16 residues. J gave up 5 bases and V 7 bases, and 8 bases lay outside the gene matches.

On this clone: Other DNA sequences from this sample encode an identical CDR3 as well. The chain is built from TRBV28 and TRBJ1-4, with D maybe TRBD1 (5 bases). Trimming took off 2 bases at V and 3 bases at J, with 7 bases between the two ends. Germline assignment: CDR1 MDHEN and CDR2 SYDVKM. This CDR3 contains 14 residues. CDR3 in amino acids: CASSLGGANEKLFF. CDR3 in DNA: TGTGCCAGCAGTTTAGGGGGGGCTAATGAAAAACTGTTTTTT.

This clone has more than one count but fewer than ten. V gene TRBV18 combines with J gene TRBJ2-1; 8 positions match TRBD2. Germline values: CDR1 KGHSH, CDR2 LQKENI. J lost 2 bases, V lost 2 bases, and 5 bases had no gene match. This CDR3 has 16 residues. CDR3 amino acids: CASSPIGGAAYNEQFF. The CDR3 DNA follows: TGTGCCAGCTCACCAATCGGGGGGGCGGCCTACAATGAGCAGTTCTTC.

The J gene is TRBJ2-1, the V gene TRBV28, with TRBD1 identical over 8 bases. The CDR3 loop spans 17 amino acids. J lost 8 bases, V lost 4 bases, and 16 bases had no gene match. CDR1 is MDHEN and CDR2 is SYDVKM in the germline V gene. CDR3 loop: CASSSAPGQGIGHEQFF. In nucleotides, the CDR3 is TGTGCCAGCAGTTCCGCCCCTGGACAGGGAATTGGTCATGAGCAGTTCTTC.

This rearrangement joins TRBV6-2 or TRBV6-3 to TRBJ2-3, with 13 bases lining up with TRBD2. V was clipped by 3 bases and J by 3 bases; unmatched bases: 3. CDR1 is MNHEY and CDR2 is SVGEGT in the germline V gene. The CDR3 spans 16 residues. CDR3 loop: CASSYLTSGRTDTQYF. The CDR3 region has the DNA TGTGCCAGCAGTTATCTGACTAGCGGGAGGACAGATACGCAGTATTTT.

This chain links TRBV7-2 with TRBJ2-5; TRBD1 matches at 9 bases. From germline, CDR1 is SGHTA and CDR2 FQGNSA. This CDR3 region has 17 residues. The ends lost 2 bases at V and 2 bases at J; junction bases unmatched: 9. In DNA form, the CDR3 reads TGTGCCAGCAGCTTACGGACAGGGGCGAATTTACAAGAGACCCAGTACTTC. This encodes CASSLRTGANLQETQYF.

A word on this clone: The missing conserved phenylalanine or tryptophan at the end of this CDR3 makes a read error likely. The limits of the CDR3 on the DNA are not certain, so only TCRdb's listed CDR3 is given. The chain carries TRBV7-2 and TRBJ1-1. Germline V lookup: CDR1 SGHTA, CDR2 FQGNSA. The CDR3 extends over 11 residues, inclusive of both ends. CDR3 sequence reads: CASSLSPGKEY.

This chain links TRBV7-9 with TRBJ1-4; D gene unclear. Trimming took off 2 bases at V and 5 bases at J, with 6 bases between the two ends. The CDR3 runs 13 residues. Germline-derived CDR1 and CDR2 are SEHNR and FQNEAQ (reference sequence). CDR3 nucleotides: TGTGCCAGCAGCTTATCCGGGAATGAAAAACTGTTTTTT. Translated, it gives CASSLSGNEKLFF.

The chain combines TRBV9 with TRBJ2-7; unclear D gene. This CDR3 has 13 amino acids. CDR1 and CDR2 (germline): SGDLS, YYNGEE. The germline V and J ends were trimmed by 4 bases and 6 bases, with 14 bases remaining between them. The DNA for the CDR3 is TGTGCCAGCAGCCCTACCTTAGAGGTCGAGCAGTACTTC. It yields the protein CASSPTLEVEQYF.

This CDR3 is CASSPLRSGRAFSYNEQFF. Here the CDR3 DNA reads TGTGCCAGCAGCCCACTTAGGAGCGGGAGAGCGTTCTCCTACAATGAGCAGTTCTTC. The chain carries TRBV2 and TRBJ2-1; TRBD2 aligns across 8 bases. CDR1 and CDR2 from the germline V gene are SNHLY and FYNNEI. Unmatched junction bases numbered 16, after V lost 6 bases and J lost 0 bases. The CDR3 contains 19 residues.

This rearrangement joins TRBV24-1 to TRBJ2-7, with D possibly being TRBD1 (5 bases). Trimming took off 3 bases at V and 5 bases at J, with 13 bases between the two ends. The CDR3 extends over 14 amino acids. Germline values: CDR1 KGHDR, CDR2 SFDVKD. CDR3 loop: CATSDPATENEQYF. DNA for the CDR3: TGTGCCACCAGTGATCCCGCGACAGAAAACGAGCAGTACTTC.

The chain has TRBV18 and TRBJ1-6; D is unresolved. Germline lookup yields CDR1 KGHSH and CDR2 LQKENI. V lost 4 bases to trimming and J lost 9 bases, with 19 bases between them. The CDR3 loop spans 16 amino acids. The CDR3 nucleotides read TGTGCCAGCTCACTGGACTCATTTGACGTGGGTTCACCCCTCCACTTT. Translated, it gives CASSLDSFDVGSPLHF.

V is TRBV27 and J is TRBJ1-1, with D uncertain. V gave up 2 bases and J gave up 6 bases, with 10 bases separating them. From germline, CDR1 is MNHEY and CDR2 SMNVEV (reference sequence). The CDR3 contains 13 residues. CDR3 sequence reads: CASSLQPSAEAFF. In DNA form, the CDR3 reads TGTGCCAGCAGTTTACAACCGAGCGCTGAAGCTTTCTTT.

The V gene is TRBV5-5, the J gene TRBJ1-2; D gene ambiguous. Trimming stripped 2 bases from V and 0 bases from J, with 5 bases between. Germline CDR1 and CDR2: SGHKS and YYEKEE (reference sequence). CDR3 length equals 13 residues. Here the CDR3 reads CASSFGANYGYTF. In DNA form, the CDR3 reads TGTGCCAGCAGCTTCGGTGCTAACTATGGCTACACCTTC.

The V call is TRBV27, the J call TRBJ1-5; TRBD1 is a possible D gene (5 bases). The CDR3 consists of 13 residues. V lost 10 bases, J lost 5 bases, and 15 bases lay in between. The germline CDR1 and CDR2 sequences are MNHEY and SMNVEV (reference sequence). CDR3 in amino acids: CATRGGTHQPQHF. CDR3 nucleotide sequence: TGTGCCACCCGGGGGGGGACTCATCAGCCCCAGCATTTT.

This sequence joins TRBV7-3 and TRBJ1-1; D is unresolved. The V gene lost 4 bases and the J gene lost 0 bases, with 15 bases spanning the gap. This CDR3 region has 16 residues. Looked up from germline, CDR1 is SGHTA and CDR2 is FQGTGA. CDR3 DNA sequence: TGTGCCAGCAGCTCCCGGGGTGGCCCTATGAACACTGAAGCTTTCTTT. It codes for CASSSRGGPMNTEAFF.

V gene TRBV13 combines with J gene TRBJ2-7; weak D call: TRBD2 (6 bases). Germline lookup yields CDR1 PRHDT and CDR2 FYEKMQ (reference sequence). V lost 4 bases and J 0 bases, leaving 13 bases between the germline ends. The CDR3 loop spans 15 amino acids. The DNA for the CDR3 is TGTGCCAGCAGCTCAATGGGACTGTACTCCTACGAGCAGTACTTC. It yields the protein CASSSMGLYSYEQYF.

The V call is TRBV9, the J call TRBJ2-2, with 7 bases fitting TRBD1. The CDR3 runs 16 residues. After removal of 0 bases from V and 2 bases from J, the junction contained 4 bases not matched to a gene. Germline loops: CDR1 SGDLS, CDR2 YYNGEE. The CDR3 sequence is CASSVGQGVNTGELFF. In DNA form, the CDR3 reads TGTGCCAGCAGCGTAGGTCAGGGGGTAAACACCGGGGAGCTGTTTTTT.

This chain links TRBV7-3 with TRBJ2-1; D is uncertain. This CDR3 comprises 14 residues. Germline loops: CDR1 SGHTA, CDR2 FQGTGA. Trimming took 5 bases from V and 5 from J, leaving 13 bases between them. The CDR3, as DNA: TGTGCCAGCAGCCCGGCGGCTACCAACAATGAGCAGTTCTTC. It yields the protein CASSPAATNNEQFF.